Shown below are 19 T cell receptor beta chains from a single sample sequenced in a study of shared clonotypes between healthy human individuals. The table came from immunoSEQ multiplex PCR; TCRdb's copy has only in-frame clones and leaves some out. The sample holds 550,000 to 700,000 clones, 73% seen once. Sequences were obtained from memory CD4+ T cells sorted from blood. Subset denoted: CD45RA-negative fraction. The receptors shown here come from a woman aged 30 to 39 in good health.

This clone was seen once. The chain links TRBV18 to TRBJ2-3; D not resolved. The V gene lost 3 bases and the J gene lost 4 bases, with 8 bases spanning the gap. The germline V gene encodes CDR1 KGHSH and CDR2 LQKENI. This CDR3 comprises 13 residues. In DNA, the CDR3 is TGTGCCAGCTCACCCGATCTGGCAGATACGCAGTATTTT. Encoded protein: CASSPDLADTQYF.

The rearrangement joins TRBV10-3 to TRBJ2-7; 11 positions agree with TRBD2. V shed 3 bases and J 4 bases; nucleotides not matched to a gene: 8. Per germline, CDR1 ENHRY and CDR2 SYGVKD. The CDR3 totals 16 residues. The CDR3 DNA follows: TGTGCCATCAGTGACAGAATAGCGGGAGGGCAATACGAGCAGTACTTC. It codes for CAISDRIAGGQYEQYF.

This clone was seen a single time. CDR3 in amino acids: CASSDNRGPYEQYF. In DNA, the CDR3 is TGTGCCAGCAGTGATAATAGAGGCCCCTACGAGCAGTACTTC. This rearrangement joins TRBV2 to TRBJ2-7; D is uncertain. The V end lost 3 bases, the J end lost 2 bases, and 11 bases lay between the germline ends. This CDR3 contains 14 residues. Germline V gives CDR1 SNHLY, CDR2 FYNNEI. The whole variable domain, remainder taken from reference TRBV2 and TRBJ2-7, is EPEVTQTPSHQVTQMGQEVILRCVPISNHLYFYWYRQILGQKVEFLVSFYNNEISEKSEIFDDQFSVERPDGSNFTLKIRSTKLEDSAMYFCASSDNRGPYEQYFGPGTRLTVT.

The V gene is TRBV30, the J gene TRBJ1-1; 9 bases map to TRBD1. The length of the CDR3 is 20 residues. V was clipped by 1 base and J by 4 bases; unmatched bases: 22. Germline assignment: CDR1 GTSNPN and CDR2 SVGIG (reference sequence). In DNA, the CDR3 is TGTGCCTGGAGTGCCCCGGGACAGGGTTCCCCCGACGCTCTCGGCACTGAAGCTTTCTTT. Its translation: CAWSAPGQGSPDALGTEAFF. Looking up the rest from reference TRBV30 and TRBJ1-1 gives the full variable domain: SQTIHQWPATLVQPVGSPLSLECTVEGTSNPNLYWYRQAAGRGLQLLFYSVGIGQISSEVPQNLSASRPQDRQFILSSKKLLLSDSGFYLCAWSAPGQGSPDALGTEAFFGQGTRLTVV.

The chain uses TRBV18 and TRBJ1-1, with D unresolved. Germline V gene lookup returns CDR1 KGHSH and CDR2 LQKENI. The CDR3 is 12 amino acids. The ends were cut back, 3 bases at V and 11 bases at J, with 13 bases in the middle. Here the CDR3 reads CASSPRAPSAFF. CDR3 nucleotides: TGTGCCAGCTCACCGAGGGCACCCTCGGCTTTCTTT.

The genes are TRBV15 and TRBJ1-1; D is unresolved. Between the trimmed V and J ends, which lost 3 bases and 4 bases, there was a span of 15 bases. The CDR3 length is 15 residues. The germline V gene has CDR1 LNHNV and CDR2 YYDKDF (reference sequence). The CDR3 is CATSSFADSGTEAFF. The CDR3 DNA reads TGTGCCACCAGCAGCTTTGCCGACTCAGGCACTGAAGCTTTCTTT.

There are many counts of this clone. The J gene is TRBJ1-5, the V gene TRBV19; 9 bases map to TRBD1. From germline, CDR1 is LNHDA and CDR2 SQIVND (reference sequence). V shed 5 bases, J shed 4 bases, and the junction held 6 bases outside the gene matches. The CDR3 contains 15 residues. The CDR3 spells CASSSRQGGNQPQHF. CDR3 nucleotide sequence: TGTGCCAGTAGTTCCCGACAGGGGGGTAATCAGCCCCAGCATTTT.

The table lists this clone with a count of one. V is TRBV21-1 and J is TRBJ2-7; the table assigns TRBD1, which was not confirmed against the DNA. TRBV21-1 is termed a pseudogene. This CDR3 has 18 amino acids. The CDR3 loop is CAGGPYMDRVDSSYEQYF. CDR3 DNA sequence: TGTGCCGGGGGTCCCTATATGGACAGGGTGGATTCCTCCTACGAGCAGTACTTC.

V is TRBV5-1 and J is TRBJ2-1, with D unclear. Germline CDR1 SGHRS, CDR2 YFSETQ. The CDR3 totals 16 residues. V was cut by 0 bases and J by 2 bases, with 12 bases left in between. This CDR3 is CASSLATSGAYNEQFF. The CDR3 DNA reads TGCGCCAGCAGCTTGGCCACCAGTGGGGCCTACAATGAGCAGTTCTTC. The full variable domain, in which reference TRBV5-1 and TRBJ2-1 provide the parts outside the CDR3, is KAGVTQTPRYLIKTRGQQVTLSCSPISGHRSVSWYQQTPGQGLQFLFEYFSETQRNKGNFPGRFSGRQFSNSRSEMNVSTLELGDSALYLCASSLATSGAYNEQFFGPGTRLTVL.

The chain is built from TRBV4-1 and TRBJ2-1; weak D call: TRBD1 (6 bases). This CDR3 spans 13 amino acids. V dropped 4 bases and J dropped 4 bases, with 8 bases sitting between them. CDR1 and CDR2 (germline): MGHRA, YSYEKL. In nucleotides, the CDR3 is TGCGCCAGCAGCCGGACAGAATACAATGAGCAGTTCTTC. It specifies CASSRTEYNEQFF.

Only one count was recorded for this clone. The chain recombines TRBV6-1 with TRBJ2-3; possibly TRBD1 or TRBD2 for D (5 bases each). The V and J ends lost 4 bases and 4 bases respectively, with 18 bases between them. The CDR3 is 16 amino acids. CDR1 and CDR2 (germline): MNHNS, SASEGT. CDR3 sequence (DNA): TGTGCCAGCAGTGTGCCTGGGGGAGTACACCCAGATACGCAGTATTTT. Its translation is CASSVPGGVHPDTQYF.

This chain joins TRBV10-2 and TRBJ2-7; 7 bases are shared with TRBD1. This CDR3 has 14 amino acids. Germline CDR1 reads WSHSY; CDR2 reads SAAADI. The J segment lost 1 base and the V segment lost 6 bases, leaving 6 bases of the junction unmatched. CDR3 loop: CASSRDRDSYEQYF. The CDR3 DNA follows: TGCGCCAGCAGCCGGGACAGAGATTCCTACGAGCAGTACTTC.

The table lists this clone with a few counts. The sample has other DNA sequences that encode this CDR3 too. V and J are TRBV18 and TRBJ2-5, with 9 bases fitting TRBD2. V shed 6 bases, J shed 2 bases, and the junction held 4 bases outside the gene matches. The CDR3 is 14 residues long. The germline V gene encodes CDR1 KGHSH and CDR2 LQKENI. The chain's CDR3 is CASSLTSGQETQYF. The CDR3 bases are TGTGCCAGCTCGCTGACTAGCGGACAAGAGACCCAGTACTTC.

The count of this clone is one. The chain combines TRBV7-3 with TRBJ2-2; TRBD2 matches 12 bases. Germline loops: CDR1 SGHTA, CDR2 FQGTGA. V trimming: 4 bases; J trimming: 4 bases; junction bases outside the gene matches: 4. There are 16 residues in the CDR3. This CDR3 is CASSSGLAGLTGELFF. The CDR3 coding sequence is TGTGCCAGCAGCTCGGGACTAGCGGGCCTCACCGGGGAGCTGTTTTTT.

As DNA, the CDR3 is TGTGCCAGCAGTCCGGGACTAGCGTTAGCCAAAAACATTCAGTACTTC. Its translation is CASSPGLALAKNIQYF. The rearrangement uses TRBV27 and TRBJ2-4, with 10 bases that match TRBD2. V gave up 5 bases and J gave up 0 bases; unmatched junction bases: 4. Germline V gene sequence: CDR1 MNHEY, CDR2 SMNVEV (reference sequence). The CDR3 totals 16 residues.

A single count supports this clone. This chain links TRBV14 with TRBJ2-1; 9 nucleotides agree with TRBD2. The germline V gene encodes CDR1 SGHDN and CDR2 FVKESK. There are 16 residues in the CDR3. The ends lost 0 bases at V and 3 bases at J; junction bases unmatched: 3. The CDR3 DNA reads as TGTGCCAGCAGCCAAGATCTAGCGGGGTACTACAATGAGCAGTTCTTC. Translated: CASSQDLAGYYNEQFF.

V usage is TRBV27 and J usage is TRBJ1-2; TRBD1 matches at 11 bases. The length of the CDR3 is 13 residues. Per the germline V gene, CDR1 is MNHEY and CDR2 is SMNVEV (reference sequence). J lost 5 bases, V lost 7 bases, and 3 bases had no gene match. The CDR3 coding sequence is TGTGCCAGCACCGGGACAGGGGGATATGGCTACACCTTC. Amino acids: CASTGTGGYGYTF.

CDR3 nucleotide sequence: TGTGCCAGCAAGTCCCCAGGGGGGTATACTGAAGCTTTCTTT. It specifies CASKSPGGYTEAFF. The rearrangement joins TRBV6-5 to TRBJ1-1, with 7 nucleotides matching TRBD1. Germline values: CDR1 MNHEY, CDR2 SVGAGI. V lost 7 bases, J lost 5 bases, and 10 bases stayed unmatched. The CDR3 loop spans 14 amino acids.

The rearrangement uses TRBV18 and TRBJ2-3; unclear D gene. Trimming took 6 bases from V and 0 from J, leaving 4 bases between them. The germline V gene encodes CDR1 KGHSH and CDR2 LQKENI. The length of the CDR3 is 12 residues. Here the CDR3 reads CASSKSTDTQYF. The CDR3 region has the DNA TGTGCCAGCTCTAAAAGCACAGATACGCAGTATTTT.